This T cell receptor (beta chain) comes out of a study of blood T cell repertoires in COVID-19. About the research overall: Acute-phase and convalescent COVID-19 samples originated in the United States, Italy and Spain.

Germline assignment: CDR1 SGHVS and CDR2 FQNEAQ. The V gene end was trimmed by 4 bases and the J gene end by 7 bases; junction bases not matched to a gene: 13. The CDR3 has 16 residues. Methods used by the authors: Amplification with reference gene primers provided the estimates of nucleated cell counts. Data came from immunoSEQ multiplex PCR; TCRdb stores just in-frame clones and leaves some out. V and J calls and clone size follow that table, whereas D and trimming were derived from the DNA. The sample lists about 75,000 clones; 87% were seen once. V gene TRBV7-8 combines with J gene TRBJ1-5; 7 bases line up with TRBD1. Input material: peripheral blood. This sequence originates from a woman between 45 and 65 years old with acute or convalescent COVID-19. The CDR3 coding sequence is TGTGCCAGCAGCTCCCTCTTAAGGGGGCGAGGACAGCCCCAGCATTTT. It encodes CASSSLLRGRGQPQHF. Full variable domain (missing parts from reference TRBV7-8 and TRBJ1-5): GAGVSQSPRYKVAKRGQDVALRCDPISGHVSLFWYQQALGQGPEFLTYFQNEAQLDKSGLPSDRFFAERPEGSVSTLKIQRTQQEDSAVYLCASSSLLRGRGQPQHFGDGTRLSIL.